One T cell receptor (beta chain) is described in this entry. These data come from a study of blood T cell repertoires in COVID-19. Across the whole study: The analysed material was cDNA or gDNA that came from T cells, B-cell-depleted T cells, or PBMCs.

The germline CDR1 and CDR2 sequences are SNHLY and FYNNEI. This CDR3 has 11 residues. V shed 6 bases and J shed 9 bases, with 9 bases lying between them. The table came from immunoSEQ multiplex PCR; TCRdb's copy has only in-frame clones and leaves some out. The data hold 270,000 or so clones, with roughly 90% observed a single time. The specimen was peripheral blood. This chain links TRBV2 with TRBJ2-1, with D possibly matching TRBD1 (6 bases). The sequence derives from a man aged 40-49 years with acute or convalescent COVID-19. CDR3 amino acids: CASRQGTEQFF. As DNA, the CDR3 is TGTGCCAGCAGGCAGGGGACTGAGCAGTTCTTC.